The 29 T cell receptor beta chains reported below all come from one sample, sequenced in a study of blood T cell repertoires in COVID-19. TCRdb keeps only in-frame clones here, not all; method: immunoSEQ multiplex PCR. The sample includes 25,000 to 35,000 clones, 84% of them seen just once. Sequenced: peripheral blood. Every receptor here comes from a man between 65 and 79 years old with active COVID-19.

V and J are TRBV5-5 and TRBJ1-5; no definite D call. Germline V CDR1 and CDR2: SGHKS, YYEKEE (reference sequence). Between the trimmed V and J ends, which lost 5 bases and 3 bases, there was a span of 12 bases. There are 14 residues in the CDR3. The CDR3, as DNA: TGTGCCAGCAGGTACGACAACAACAATCAGCCCCAGCATTTT. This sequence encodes CASRYDNNNQPQHF.

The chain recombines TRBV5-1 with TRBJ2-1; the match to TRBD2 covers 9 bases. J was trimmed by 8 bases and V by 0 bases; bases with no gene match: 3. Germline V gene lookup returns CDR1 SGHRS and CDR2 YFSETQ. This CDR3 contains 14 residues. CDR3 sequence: CASSLAAGGYEQFF. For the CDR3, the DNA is TGCGCCAGCAGCTTGGCGGCGGGGGGGTATGAGCAGTTCTTC. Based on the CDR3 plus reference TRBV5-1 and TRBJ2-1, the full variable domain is KAGVTQTPRYLIKTRGQQVTLSCSPISGHRSVSWYQQTPGQGLQFLFEYFSETQRNKGNFPGRFSGRQFSNSRSEMNVSTLELGDSALYLCASSLAAGGYEQFFGPGTRLTVL.

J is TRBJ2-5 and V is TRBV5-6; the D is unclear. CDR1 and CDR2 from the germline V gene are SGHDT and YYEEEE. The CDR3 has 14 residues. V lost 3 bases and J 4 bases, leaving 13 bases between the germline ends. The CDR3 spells CASSYSPFGETQYF. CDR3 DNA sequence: TGTGCCAGCAGCTACAGCCCCTTTGGAGAGACCCAGTACTTC.

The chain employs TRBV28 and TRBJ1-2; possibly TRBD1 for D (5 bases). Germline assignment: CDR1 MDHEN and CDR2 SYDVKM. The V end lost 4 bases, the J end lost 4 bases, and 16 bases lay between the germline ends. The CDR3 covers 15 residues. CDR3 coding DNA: TGTGCCAGCAGTTCCCCCAGACAGCGCATCTATGGCTACACCTTC. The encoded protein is CASSSPRQRIYGYTF.

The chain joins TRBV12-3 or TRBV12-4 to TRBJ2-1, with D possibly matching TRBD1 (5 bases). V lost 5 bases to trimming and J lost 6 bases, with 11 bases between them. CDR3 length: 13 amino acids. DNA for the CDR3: TGTGCCAGCAGTCCAAACCAGGGCAATGAGCAGTTCTTC. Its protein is CASSPNQGNEQFF.

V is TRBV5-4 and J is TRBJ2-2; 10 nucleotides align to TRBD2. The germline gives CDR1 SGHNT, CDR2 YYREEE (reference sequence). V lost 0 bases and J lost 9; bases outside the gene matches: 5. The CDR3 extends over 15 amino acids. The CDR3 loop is CASSLERGGIRELFF. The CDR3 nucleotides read TGTGCCAGCAGCTTGGAGCGGGGGGGCATCCGGGAGCTGTTTTTT.

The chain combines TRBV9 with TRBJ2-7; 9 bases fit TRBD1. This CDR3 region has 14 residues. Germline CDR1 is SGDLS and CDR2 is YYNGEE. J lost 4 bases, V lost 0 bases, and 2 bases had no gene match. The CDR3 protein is CASSVDGQGYEQYF. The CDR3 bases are TGTGCCAGCAGCGTAGACGGACAGGGGTACGAGCAGTACTTC. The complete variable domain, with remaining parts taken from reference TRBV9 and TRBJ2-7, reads DSGVTQTPKHLITATGQRVTLRCSPRSGDLSVYWYQQSLDQGLQFLIQYYNGEERAKGNILERFSAQQFPDLHSELNLSSLELGDSALYFCASSVDGQGYEQYFGPGTRLTVT.

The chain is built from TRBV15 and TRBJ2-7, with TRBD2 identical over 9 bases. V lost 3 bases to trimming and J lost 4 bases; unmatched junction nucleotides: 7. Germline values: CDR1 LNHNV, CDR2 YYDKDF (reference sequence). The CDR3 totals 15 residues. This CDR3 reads CATSRRAGGLYEQYF. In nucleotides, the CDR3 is TGTGCCACCAGCAGGCGAGCGGGGGGCCTTTACGAGCAGTACTTC.

CDR3 sequence: CASSSTGGAYNEQFF. The CDR3 DNA is TGTGCCAGCAGTTCGACAGGGGGCGCATACAATGAGCAGTTCTTC. This chain uses TRBV27 with TRBJ2-1, with 10 bases matching TRBD1. The CDR3 loop spans 15 amino acids. Trimming at V came to 4 bases and at J to 4 bases, leaving 4 bases not matched to a gene. The germline gives CDR1 MNHEY, CDR2 SMNVEV (reference sequence).

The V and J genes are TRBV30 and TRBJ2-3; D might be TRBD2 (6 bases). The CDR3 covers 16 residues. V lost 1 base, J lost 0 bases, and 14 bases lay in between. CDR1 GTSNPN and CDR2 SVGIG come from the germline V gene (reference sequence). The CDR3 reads CAWSGLGRSSTDTQYF. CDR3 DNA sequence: TGTGCCTGGAGTGGTCTAGGGAGGTCTAGCACAGATACGCAGTATTTT.

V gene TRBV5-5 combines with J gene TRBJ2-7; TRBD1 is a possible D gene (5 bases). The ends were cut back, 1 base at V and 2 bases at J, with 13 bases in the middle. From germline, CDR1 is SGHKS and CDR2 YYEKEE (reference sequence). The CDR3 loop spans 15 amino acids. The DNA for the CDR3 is TGTGCCAGCAGCTTGTACCCAGGGTCAGCCTACGAGCAGTACTTC. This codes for CASSLYPGSAYEQYF.

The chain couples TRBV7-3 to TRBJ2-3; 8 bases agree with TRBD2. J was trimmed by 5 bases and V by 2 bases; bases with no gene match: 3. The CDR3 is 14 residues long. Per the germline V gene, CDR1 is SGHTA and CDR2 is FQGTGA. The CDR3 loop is CASSLYSGGDTQYF. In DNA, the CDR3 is TGTGCCAGCAGCTTATACAGCGGGGGAGATACGCAGTATTTT. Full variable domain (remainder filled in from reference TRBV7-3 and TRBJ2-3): GAGVSQTPSNKVTEKGKYVELRCDPISGHTALYWYRQSLGQGPEFLIYFQGTGAADDSGLPNDRFFAVRPEGSVSTLKIQRTERGDSAVYLCASSLYSGGDTQYFGPGTRLTVL.

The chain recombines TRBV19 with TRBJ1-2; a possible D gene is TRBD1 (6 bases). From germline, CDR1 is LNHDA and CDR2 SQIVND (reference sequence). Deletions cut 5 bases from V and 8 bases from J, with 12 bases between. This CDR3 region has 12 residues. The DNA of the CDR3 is TGTGCCAGTAGTGCCACAGGGCGAGGCTACACCTTC. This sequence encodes CASSATGRGYTF.

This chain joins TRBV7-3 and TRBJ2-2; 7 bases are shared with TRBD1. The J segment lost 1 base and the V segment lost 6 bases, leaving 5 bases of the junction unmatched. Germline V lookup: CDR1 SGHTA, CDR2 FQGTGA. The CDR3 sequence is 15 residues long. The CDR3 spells CASRRRQGNTGELFF. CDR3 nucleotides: TGTGCCAGCAGGAGGCGACAGGGGAACACCGGGGAGCTGTTTTTT.

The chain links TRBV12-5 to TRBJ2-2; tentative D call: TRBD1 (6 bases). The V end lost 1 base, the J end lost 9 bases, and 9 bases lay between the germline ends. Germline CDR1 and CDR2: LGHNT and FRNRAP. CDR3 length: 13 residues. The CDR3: CASGLGRGRELFF. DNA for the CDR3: TGTGCTAGTGGTTTGGGCAGGGGCAGGGAGCTGTTTTTT.

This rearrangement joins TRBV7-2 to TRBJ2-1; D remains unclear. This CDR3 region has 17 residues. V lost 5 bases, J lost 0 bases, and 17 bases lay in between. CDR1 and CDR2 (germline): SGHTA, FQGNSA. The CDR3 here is CASSPRVARSSYNEQFF. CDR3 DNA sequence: TGTGCCAGCAGCCCCCGCGTAGCACGGAGCTCCTACAATGAGCAGTTCTTC.

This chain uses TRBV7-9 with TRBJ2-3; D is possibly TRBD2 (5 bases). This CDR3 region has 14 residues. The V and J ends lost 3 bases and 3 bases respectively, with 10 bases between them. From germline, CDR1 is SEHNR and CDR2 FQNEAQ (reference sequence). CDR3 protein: CASSLSGRTDTQYF. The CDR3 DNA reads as TGTGCCAGCAGCTTGAGCGGAAGAACAGATACGCAGTATTTT.

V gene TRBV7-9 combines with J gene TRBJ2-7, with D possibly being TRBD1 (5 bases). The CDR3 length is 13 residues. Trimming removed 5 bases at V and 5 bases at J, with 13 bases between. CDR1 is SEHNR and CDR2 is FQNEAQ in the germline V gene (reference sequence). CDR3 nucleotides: TGTGCCAGCAGCAACCTACCCAGGGACGAGCAGTACTTC. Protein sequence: CASSNLPRDEQYF.

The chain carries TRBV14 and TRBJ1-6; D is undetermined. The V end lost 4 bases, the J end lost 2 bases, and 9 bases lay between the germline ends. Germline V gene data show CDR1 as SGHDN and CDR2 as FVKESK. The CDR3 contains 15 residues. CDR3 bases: TGTGCCAGCAGCCCCCGAGTGGCCTATAATTCACCCCTCCACTTT. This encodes CASSPRVAYNSPLHF.

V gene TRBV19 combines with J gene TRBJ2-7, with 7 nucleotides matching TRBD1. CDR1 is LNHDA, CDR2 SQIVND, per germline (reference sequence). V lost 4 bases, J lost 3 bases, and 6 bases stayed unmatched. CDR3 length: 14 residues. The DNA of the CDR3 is TGTGCCAGTAGTACCCTCGACAGGGACTACGAGCAGTACTTC. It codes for CASSTLDRDYEQYF.

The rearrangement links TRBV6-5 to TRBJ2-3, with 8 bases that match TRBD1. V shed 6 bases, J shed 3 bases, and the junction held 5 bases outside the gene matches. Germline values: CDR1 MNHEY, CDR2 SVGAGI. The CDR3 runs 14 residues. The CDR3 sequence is CASSRTGGTDTQYF. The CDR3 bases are TGTGCCAGCAGCCGAACAGGGGGAACAGATACGCAGTATTTT.

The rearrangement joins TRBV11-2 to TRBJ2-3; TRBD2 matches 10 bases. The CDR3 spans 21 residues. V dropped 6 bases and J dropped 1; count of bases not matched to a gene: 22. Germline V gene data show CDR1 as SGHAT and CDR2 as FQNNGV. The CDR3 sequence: CASSSAQAGGLGRLGTDTQYF. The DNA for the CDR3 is TGTGCCAGCAGTTCGGCCCAAGCGGGGGGGCTGGGGCGTCTCGGCACAGATACGCAGTATTTT.

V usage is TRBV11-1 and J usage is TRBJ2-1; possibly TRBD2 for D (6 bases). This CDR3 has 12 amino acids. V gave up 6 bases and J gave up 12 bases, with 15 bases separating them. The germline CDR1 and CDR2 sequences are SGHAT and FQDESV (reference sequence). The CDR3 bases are TGTGCCAGCAGACAAACCGGGGGAGGGCAGTTCTTC. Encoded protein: CASRQTGGGQFF.

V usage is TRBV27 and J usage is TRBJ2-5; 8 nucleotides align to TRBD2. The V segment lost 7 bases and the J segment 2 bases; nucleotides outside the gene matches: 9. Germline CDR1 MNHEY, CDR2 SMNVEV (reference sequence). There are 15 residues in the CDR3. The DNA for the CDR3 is TGTGCCAGCATTACCTATACGGGGGGGCAAGAGACCCAGTACTTC. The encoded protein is CASITYTGGQETQYF.

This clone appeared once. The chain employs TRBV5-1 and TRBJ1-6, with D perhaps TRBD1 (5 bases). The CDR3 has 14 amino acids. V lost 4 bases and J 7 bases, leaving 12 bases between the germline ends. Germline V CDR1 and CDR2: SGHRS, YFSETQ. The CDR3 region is CASSSTGINSPLHF. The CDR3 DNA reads TGCGCCAGCAGCAGTACAGGCATCAATTCACCCCTCCACTTT. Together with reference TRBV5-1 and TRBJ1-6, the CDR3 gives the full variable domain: KAGVTQTPRYLIKTRGQQVTLSCSPISGHRSVSWYQQTPGQGLQFLFEYFSETQRNKGNFPGRFSGRQFSNSRSEMNVSTLELGDSALYLCASSSTGINSPLHFGNGTRLTVT.

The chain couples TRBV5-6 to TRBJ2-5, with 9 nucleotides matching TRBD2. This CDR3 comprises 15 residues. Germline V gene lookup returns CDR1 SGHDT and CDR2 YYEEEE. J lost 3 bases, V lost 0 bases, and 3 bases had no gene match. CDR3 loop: CASSLVGLAKETQYF. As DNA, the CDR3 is TGTGCCAGCAGCTTGGTTGGACTAGCGAAAGAGACCCAGTACTTC.

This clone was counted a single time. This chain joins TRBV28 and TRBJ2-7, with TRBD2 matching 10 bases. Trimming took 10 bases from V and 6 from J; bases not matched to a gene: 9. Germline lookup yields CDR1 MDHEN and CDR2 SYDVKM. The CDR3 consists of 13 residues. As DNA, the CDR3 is TGTGCCACCGAGCGGGGGGGCCAGAGCGAGCAGTACTTC. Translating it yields CATERGGQSEQYF.

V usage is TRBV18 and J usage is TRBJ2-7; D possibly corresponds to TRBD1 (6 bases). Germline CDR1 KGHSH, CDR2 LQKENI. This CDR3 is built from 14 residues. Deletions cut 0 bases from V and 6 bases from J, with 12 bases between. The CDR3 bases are TGTGCCAGCTCACCACCTACAGGGTCCCTCGAGCAGTACTTC. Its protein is CASSPPTGSLEQYF.

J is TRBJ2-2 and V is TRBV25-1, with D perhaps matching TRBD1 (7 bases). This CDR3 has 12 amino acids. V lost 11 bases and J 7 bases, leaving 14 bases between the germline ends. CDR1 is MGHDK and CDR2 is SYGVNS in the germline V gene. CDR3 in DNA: TGTGCCTCCTCCCAGGGGGGCGGGGAGCTGTTTTTT. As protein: CASSQGGGELFF.